The rows below give T cell receptor beta chains drawn from one sample of a study of T cell responses to AZD1222 COVID-19 vaccine. Data came from immunoSEQ multiplex PCR; TCRdb stores just in-frame clones and leaves some out. The sample records approximately 110,000 clones, 80% to 95% being singletons. The specimen was peripheral blood, collected on day 0 of AZD1222 vaccination. The origin of the receptors is an adult in good health. CDR3s include the opening cysteine and the closing phenylalanine or tryptophan. A D gene is named only where the DNA matches it firmly. Clone size appears in some rows only: once, few, many, or a class for an expanded clone.

TRBD2,NA,TRBJ2-5,TRBV4-3,TGCGCCAGCAGCCAAGCGGGAGGGGGAGTAGAGACCCAGTACTTC,CASSQAGGGVETQYF
TRBD1,NA,TRBJ2-7,TRBV18,TGTGCCAGCTCACCGGGACAGAACCACGAGCAGTACTTC,CASSPGQNHEQYF
TRBD2,few,TRBJ2-7,TRBV5-6,TGTGCCAGCAGCTCTTATAGCGGGGGGGCAATTTATTCCTACGAGCAGTACTTC,CASSSYSGGAIYSYEQYF
TRBD1,NA,TRBJ1-1,TRBV27,TGTGCCAGCAGGGTGACAGGGGGCAACACTGAAGCTTTCTTT,CASRVTGGNTEAFF
NA,NA,TRBJ2-2,TRBV2,TGTGCCAGCAGCGTCCTGGACGCCGGGGAGCTGTTTTTT,CASSVLDAGELFF
NA,NA,TRBJ1-6,TRBV7-2,TGTGCCAGCAGCTCCGCCGGGACGCCGAATTCACCCCTCCACTTT,CASSSAGTPNSPLHF
NA,NA,TRBJ1-5,TRBV6-5,TGTGCCAGCAGACGCCCTGAGGGGCCCCAGCATTTT,CASRRPEGPQHF
NA,NA,TRBJ1-5,TRBV12-3/TRBV12-4,TGTGCCAGCAGTTTTATCTACAATCAGCCCCAGCATTTT,CASSFIYNQPQHF
TRBD1,NA,TRBJ2-7,TRBV27,TGTGCCAGCAGTTTGTTTCCCCAGGGGGCCCTGTACGAGCAGTACTTC,CASSLFPQGALYEQYF
TRBD2,NA,TRBJ2-7,TRBV5-1,TGCGCCAGCAGCTTGTATGCGGGAGTCGGGTCCTACGAGCAGTACTTC,CASSLYAGVGSYEQYF
NA,NA,TRBJ1-2,TRBV7-2,TGTGCCAGCACCCGCGACATGGCCTATGGCTACACCTTC,CASTRDMAYGYTF
TRBD1,NA,TRBJ1-5,TRBV5-1,TGCGCCAGCAGTAGCTCAGGGGGTGATCAGCCCCAGCATTTT,CASSSSGGDQPQHF
TRBD2,NA,TRBJ2-2,TRBV13,TGTGCCAGCAGCTTAAGGGGACTAGCTAACACCGGGGAGCTGTTTTTT,CASSLRGLANTGELFF
TRBD1,NA,TRBJ2-3,TRBV5-1,TGCGCCAGCAGCAATGTCCGGGACAGGGATACAGATACGCAGTATTTT,CASSNVRDRDTDTQYF
NA,once,TRBJ2-1,TRBV9,TGTGCCAGCAGCATCCGGTACAATGAGCAGTTCTTC,CASSIRYNEQFF
NA,NA,TRBJ1-2,TRBV27,TGTGCCAGCGGCCCGGGCGAGAGGGACTATGGCTACACCTTC,CASGPGERDYGYTF
TRBD1,NA,TRBJ1-5,TRBV19,TGTGCCAGTAGTCCGGGGGACAGTATATCTCAGCCCCAGCATTTT,CASSPGDSISQPQHF
NA,few,TRBJ2-2,TRBV7-3,TGTGCCAGCAGCAAAGGCTGGGGGACCGGGGAGCTGTTTTTT,CASSKGWGTGELFF
NA,NA,TRBJ1-1,TRBV29-1,TGCAGCGTTGATGGATGGAACACTGAAGCTTTCTTT,CSVDGWNTEAFF
TRBD2,NA,TRBJ2-5,TRBV7-2,TGTGCCAGCAGCATTGGACTAGCGGGACGAGAGACCCAGTACTTC,CASSIGLAGRETQYF
NA,NA,TRBJ2-1,TRBV19,TGTGCCAGTACCTCGCTAGCGACATACAATGAGCAGTTCTTC,CASTSLATYNEQFF
NA,NA,TRBJ2-7,TRBV28,TGTGCCAGCAGTTTGGGGACTTACGAGCAGTACTTC,CASSLGTYEQYF
NA,NA,TRBJ1-1,TRBV3-1/TRBV3-2,TGTGCCAGCAGCCAATATTACGGCACTGAAGCTTTCTTT,CASSQYYGTEAFF
NA,NA,TRBJ2-5,TRBV28,TGTGCCAGCAGTTTGATAGAGACCCAGTACTTC,CASSLIETQYF
NA,NA,TRBJ1-4,TRBV4-3,TGCGCCAGCCAGGCTACCGTTAATGAAAAACTGTTTTTT,CASQATVNEKLFF
TRBD1,NA,TRBJ2-5,TRBV6-5,TGTGCCAGCAGGAAGACAGGGTTGGGCGAGACCCAGTACTTC,CASRKTGLGETQYF
TRBD1,NA,TRBJ2-1,TRBV5-3,TGTGCCAGAAGCCATCGAGACAGGGGAGGCGACAATGAGCAGTTCTTC,CARSHRDRGGDNEQFF
TRBD1,few,TRBJ1-2,TRBV9,TGTGCCAGCAGCCCTGGACAGGGAAACTATGGCTACACCTTC,CASSPGQGNYGYTF
TRBD2,NA,TRBJ2-5,TRBV6-2/TRBV6-3,TGTGCCAGCAGTCGGCTAGCGGGGAGTTCCCAAGAGACCCAGTACTTC,CASSRLAGSSQETQYF
TRBD2,NA,TRBJ2-5,TRBV12-3/TRBV12-4,TGTGCCAGCAGTTCCCGACTAGCGGAGACCCAGTACTTC,CASSSRLAETQYF
TRBD1,NA,TRBJ1-1,TRBV19,TGTGCCAGTAGTCCCTCGACAGGGGCGATGAACACTGAAGCTTTCTTT,CASSPSTGAMNTEAFF
NA,NA,TRBJ2-7,TRBV19,TGTGCCAGTAGTTCCCAGGGACGGGCCCTTTACGAGCAGTACTTC,CASSSQGRALYEQYF
TRBD1,NA,TRBJ1-1,TRBV9,TGTGCCAGCAGCGTAGGGGTCAGGACAGGGGGCGCCGGGAGCACTGAAGCTTTCTTT,CASSVGVRTGGAGSTEAFF
TRBD1,NA,TRBJ1-6,TRBV25-1,TGTGCCAGCAGTGAATACACCAGGGGGCGACCCCTCCACTTT,CASSEYTRGRPLHF
NA,once,TRBJ1-2,TRBV19,TGTGCCAGTACGCTGGGCGGGCCTGGCTACACCTTC,CASTLGGPGYTF
NA,NA,TRBJ1-5,TRBV6-6,TGTGCCAGCAGTTACGCAAATCAGCCCCAGCATTTT,CASSYANQPQHF
NA,NA,TRBJ1-4,TRBV7-8,TGTGCCAGCAGCCCCGCGGCCCTGGCCGGGGAAAAACTGTTTTTT,CASSPAALAGEKLFF
NA,NA,TRBJ1-2,TRBV7-9,TGTGCCAGCAGCTTAGGGGGCTACTATGGCTACACCTTC,CASSLGGYYGYTF
NA,few,TRBJ1-5,TRBV2,TGTGCCAGCAGTCAGGGAAGGCAGCCCCAGCATTTT,CASSQGRQPQHF
NA,NA,TRBJ2-1,TRBV6-2/TRBV6-3,TGTGCCAGCAGTGAGGCCCATGAGCAGTTCTTC,CASSEAHEQFF
NA,NA,TRBJ1-4,TRBV7-2,TGTGCCAGCAGCTTAGAGCCGCAACGGGTAGAAAAACTGTTTTTT,CASSLEPQRVEKLFF
NA,NA,TRBJ1-1,TRBV7-9,TGTGCCAGCAGCCACCGAGGGGCTGAAAACACTGAAGCTTTCTTT,CASSHRGAENTEAFF
NA,NA,TRBJ2-3,TRBV3-1/TRBV3-2,TGTGCCAGCAGAGACATGTTTACAGATACGCAGTATTTT,CASRDMFTDTQYF
NA,NA,TRBJ2-2,TRBV7-9,TGTGCCAGCAGCCGTACACCAGGGGACCAGAACACCGGGGAGCTGTTTTTT,CASSRTPGDQNTGELFF
TRBD1,NA,TRBJ2-7,TRBV5-4,TGTGCCAGCAGCCGACAGGGGGGTCCCCCCGGTGGCTCCTACGAGCAGTACTTC,CASSRQGGPPGGSYEQYF
NA,NA,TRBJ1-2,TRBV5-1,TGCGCCAGCAGCTTGGTTTTCCCAGGGCACTATGGCTACACCTTC,CASSLVFPGHYGYTF
NA,NA,TRBJ1-2,TRBV19,TGTGCCAGTACGGAGGGATGGAACTATGGCTACACCTTC,CASTEGWNYGYTF
NA,NA,TRBJ2-3,TRBV11-2,TGTGCCAGCAGCTTAGACAGGGTGAGGGATACGCAGTATTTT,CASSLDRVRDTQYF
NA,NA,TRBJ1-1,TRBV4-2,TGTGCCAGCAGCCCCAGGGGCGGGACTGAAGCTTTCTTT,CASSPRGGTEAFF
NA,NA,TRBJ1-2,TRBV15,TGTGCCACCAGCAGAGAAAAGGCCGTCTATGGCTACACCTTC,CATSREKAVYGYTF
TRBD1,NA,TRBJ1-5,TRBV18,TGTGCCAGCTCACCAGAGGGGGCAGGGCGGATCCAGCATTTT,CASSPEGAGRIQHF
NA,NA,TRBJ1-1,TRBV19,TGTGCCAGTAGTATCCCCCCGAACACTGAAGCTTTCTTT,CASSIPPNTEAFF
TRBD1,once,TRBJ1-1,TRBV18,TGTGCCAGCTCACCACGTCAGGGGGAGAACACTGAAGCTTTCTTT,CASSPRQGENTEAFF
NA,NA,TRBJ2-3,TRBV6-2/TRBV6-3,TGTGCCAGCAGTTACCCCTTCGGGGGGCGTCTTAGCACAGATACGCAGTATTTT,CASSYPFGGRLSTDTQYF
TRBD1,NA,TRBJ2-2,TRBV11-1,TGTGCCAGCAGCTCCCAGGGGGCGGGCACCGGGGAGCTGTTTTTT,CASSSQGAGTGELFF
NA,once,TRBJ2-3,TRBV7-2,TGTGCCAGCAGCCAACAATTAGGGGTACAGGGTTTCGCGCAGTATTTT,CASSQQLGVQGFAQYF
TRBD2,large,TRBJ2-1,TRBV6-4,TGTGCCAGCAGTGAGACTAGCGGGGGGGAAGGCAATGAGCAGTTCTTC,CASSETSGGEGNEQFF
NA,NA,TRBJ1-6,TRBV9,TGTGCCAGCAGCGTCGACGGAGCGAATTCACCCCTCCACTTT,CASSVDGANSPLHF
NA,once,TRBJ2-1,TRBV7-8,TGTGCCAGCAGCTTAGGTCACGGGGGGCGCAATGAGCAGTTCTTC,CASSLGHGGRNEQFF
TRBD1,NA,TRBJ2-1,TRBV25-1,TGTGCCAGCAGTGAATCTGGACAGGTGAGCTCCTACAATGAGCAGTTCTTC,CASSESGQVSSYNEQFF